The 5 T cell receptor beta chains given below trace back to one sample, sequenced in a study of T-cell reconstitution after alpha-beta-depleted transplantation in children. Researchers prepared the TCRbeta library using unique molecular identifiers, the study reports. TCRdb fed the PCR reads into MiXCR, producing one record per CDR3 protein. The sample shows about 610,000 distinct CDR3 sequences, 10% to 13% of them seen only once. Sequenced material: PBMCs from the stem cell graft donor, taken from the stem cell graft. The receptor set was obtained from a human donor who donated a stem cell graft to a child with acute myeloid leukemia.

This clonotype appeared a few times. The V gene is TRBV5-1, the J gene TRBJ1-1, with D possibly matching TRBD1 (5 bases). CDR1 and CDR2 (germline): SGHRS, YFSETQ. Trimming took off 0 bases at V and 1 base at J, with 10 bases between the two ends. The length of the CDR3 is 15 residues. Written as DNA, the CDR3 is TGCGCCAGCAGCTTGGAGGGGACCTCGAACACTGAAGCTTTCTTT. This sequence encodes CASSLEGTSNTEAFF.

The chain has TRBV5-1 and TRBJ2-1, with TRBD2 as a possible D gene (6 bases). This CDR3 comprises 17 residues. Trimming pared 3 bases from V and 0 bases from J, leaving 16 bases between. The germline CDR1 and CDR2 sequences are SGHRS and YFSETQ. CDR3 loop: CASSSGGGASSYNEQFF. In nucleotides, the CDR3 is TGCGCCAGCAGCTCCGGAGGCGGGGCGAGCTCCTACAATGAGCAGTTCTTC.

This chain uses TRBV6-1 with TRBJ2-3; D is possibly TRBD2 (5 bases). The CDR3 is 14 residues long. The germline gives CDR1 MNHNS, CDR2 SASEGT. Trimming shortened V by 9 bases and J by 2 bases, and 15 bases separated the two germline ends. CDR3 in amino acids: CASGRDGVTDTQYF. In DNA form, the CDR3 reads TGTGCCAGTGGCCGTGACGGGGTCACAGATACGCAGTATTTT.

Only a few counts were recorded for this clonotype. The gene calls are TRBV12-3 or TRBV12-4 and TRBJ2-3, with 10 nucleotides matching TRBD2. V shed 7 bases and J 8 bases; nucleotides not matched to a gene: 6. This CDR3 spans 13 amino acids. Here the CDR3 DNA reads TGTGCCAGCACCCAACTAGCGGGGCGTACGCAGTATTTT. Translating gives CASTQLAGRTQYF.

This clonotype was counted only a few times. The chain couples TRBV28 to TRBJ2-7; D is possibly TRBD1 (5 bases). The germline V gene encodes CDR1 MDHEN and CDR2 SYDVKM. V was shortened by 6 bases and J by 2 bases, with 14 bases between the two germline ends. The CDR3 has 14 residues. The CDR3 nucleotides read TGTGCCAGCAGCCCCGGCCTCAGGGCCTACGAGCAGTACTTC. Encoded protein: CASSPGLRAYEQYF.